This is a list of T cell receptor beta chains from one sample in a study of T cells in Graves' hyperthyroidism and ophthalmopathy. TCRdb analysed the multiplex PCR reads with MiXCR anew, one entry per CDR3 protein. The sample contains about 200,000 distinct CDR3 sequences, about 15% of which appear only once. Sample: blood. These receptor sequences come from a woman in her fifties or sixties with Graves' hyperthyroidism. Both conserved end residues are part of each CDR3. A D gene is named only where the DNA matches it firmly. Part of the rows lack a size; the others show once, few, many or a class for expanded clones.

clone size	V gene	J gene	D gene	CDR3 protein	CDR3 DNA
.	TRBV30	TRBJ1-3	TRBD1	CALAPTGYGNTIYF	TGTGCCCTAGCTCCGACAGGGTATGGGAACACCATATATTTT
few	TRBV20-1	TRBJ1-4	TRBD1	CSAADRGLGNEKLFF	TGCAGTGCTGCCGACAGGGGTCTCGGTAATGAAAAACTGTTTTTT
many	TRBV6-2/TRBV6-3	TRBJ2-2	TRBD2	CASSYGREANTGELFF	TGTGCCAGCAGTTATGGACGGGAGGCCAACACCGGGGAGCTGTTTTTT
.	TRBV28	TRBJ1-5	.	CAIPTGNSNQPQHF	TGTGCCATTCCCACAGGGAATAGCAATCAGCCCCAGCATTTT
.	TRBV4-1	TRBJ1-4	.	CASSPKGEKLFF	TGCGCCAGCAGCCCGAAAGGTGAAAAACTGTTTTTT
few	TRBV27	TRBJ1-1	.	CASRMNTEETEAFF	TGTGCCAGCAGGATGAATACCGAAGAGACTGAAGCTTTCTTT
few	TRBV6-4	TRBJ1-2	TRBD1	CASSYSPLGQGPYYGYTF	TGTGCCAGCAGTTACTCCCCTCTGGGACAGGGGCCATACTATGGCTACACCTTC
many	TRBV20-1	TRBJ2-1	TRBD1	CSARDLQGSNYNEQFF	TGCAGTGCTAGAGATCTACAGGGGTCAAACTACAATGAGCAGTTCTTC
many	TRBV4-1	TRBJ1-5	.	CASSQELGHFNQPQHF	TGCGCCAGCAGCCAAGAACTGGGACATTTCAATCAGCCCCAGCATTTT
few	TRBV27	TRBJ1-2	.	CASSLQGLGNYGYTF	TGTGCCAGCAGTTTACAGGGCCTGGGGAACTATGGCTACACCTTC
.	TRBV7-9	TRBJ1-6	.	CASSQEGIQGRALHF	TGTGCCAGCAGCCAAGAGGGGATCCAGGGGCGGGCCCTCCACTTT
many	TRBV5-5	TRBJ2-7	.	CASSLEVRTRVGEQYF	TGTGCCAGCAGCTTGGAAGTCAGGACGAGAGTTGGCGAGCAGTACTTC
.	TRBV20-1	TRBJ1-6	TRBD1	CSAQLTLGTGGNSPLHF	TGCAGTGCCCAACTTACCTTGGGGACAGGGGGCAATTCACCCCTCCACTTT
few	TRBV11-3	TRBJ2-2	TRBD1	CASSLWTGLRVDTGELFF	TGTGCCAGCAGCTTATGGACAGGGTTAAGGGTCGACACCGGGGAGCTGTTTTTT
.	TRBV18	TRBJ2-7	TRBD2	CASSPPGLAESYEQYF	TGTGCCAGCTCACCACCGGGACTAGCGGAGTCCTACGAGCAGTACTTC
many	TRBV28	TRBJ1-2	TRBD1	CASSLRGPNYGYTF	TGTGCCAGCAGTTTAAGGGGGCCGAACTATGGCTACACCTTC
many	TRBV20-1	TRBJ2-7	TRBD1	CSAIRQGYEQYF	TGCAGTGCTATAAGACAGGGCTACGAGCAGTACTTC
many	TRBV3-1	TRBJ1-1	.	CASRVGWGLNTEAFF	TGTGCCAGCAGGGTGGGATGGGGACTGAACACTGAAGCTTTCTTT
few	TRBV15	TRBJ2-1	.	CATSRGLAEEQFF	TGTGCCACCAGCAGGGGACTGGCCGAGGAACAGTTCTTC
.	TRBV14	TRBJ2-1	.	CASSQFTGLAYPGDEQFF	TGTGCCAGCAGCCAATTCACGGGACTGGCCTATCCGGGCGATGAGCAGTTCTTC
many	TRBV5-1	TRBJ2-3	.	CASTRGMFYADTQYF	TGCGCCAGCACCCGGGGAATGTTTTACGCAGATACGCAGTATTTT
.	TRBV4-1	TRBJ2-5	.	CASSQTGRQETQYF	TGCGCCAGCAGCCAGACAGGGAGGCAAGAGACCCAGTACTTC
.	TRBV19	TRBJ1-5	.	CASGAQPQHF	TGTGCCAGCGGGGCTCAGCCCCAGCATTTT
few	TRBV3-1	TRBJ2-1	.	CASSQEPRSSYNEQFF	TGTGCCAGCAGCCAAGAACCCAGGAGCTCCTACAATGAGCAGTTCTTC
many	TRBV6-1	TRBJ2-3	.	CASSWMDTARDTQYF	TGTGCCAGCTCCTGGATGGACACCGCGAGGGATACGCAGTATTTT
.	TRBV28	TRBJ1-5	.	CASSFSHSNQPQHF	TGTGCCAGCAGTTTCTCGCATAGCAATCAGCCCCAGCATTTT
many	TRBV13	TRBJ1-1	TRBD1	CASSSGQGMNTEAFF	TGTGCCAGCAGCTCGGGACAGGGTATGAACACTGAAGCTTTCTTT
few	TRBV20-1	TRBJ1-5	TRBD1	CSATYRDRYSNQPQHF	TGCAGTGCCACATATAGGGACAGATATAGCAATCAGCCCCAGCATTTT
many	TRBV28	TRBJ2-7	TRBD2	CAIQDILAASSYEQYF	TGTGCCATCCAAGATATCCTAGCGGCGAGCTCCTACGAGCAGTACTTC
many	TRBV12-3/TRBV12-4	TRBJ1-1	TRBD1	CASSLGQSEAFF	TGTGCCAGCAGTTTGGGACAGTCTGAAGCTTTCTTT
many	TRBV12-3/TRBV12-4	TRBJ1-3	.	CASRRTAGNTIYF	TGTGCCAGCAGACGGACGGCTGGAAACACCATATATTTT
few	TRBV20-1	TRBJ2-1	.	CSARGGARGNEQFF	TGCAGTGCTAGAGGGGGGGCTAGGGGCAATGAGCAGTTCTTC
many	TRBV7-8	TRBJ1-1	.	CASSLRGEAFF	TGTGCCAGCAGCTTAAGGGGTGAAGCTTTCTTT
many	TRBV10-3	TRBJ2-3	TRBD2	CAISLAGVWNTQYF	TGTGCCATCAGTCTAGCGGGAGTATGGAATACGCAGTATTTT
.	TRBV7-9	TRBJ1-1	.	CASSPTDRLF	TGTGCCAGCAGCCCGACGGACCGACTCTTT
few	TRBV3-1	TRBJ2-2	.	CASSQAVNFNTGELFF	TGTGCCAGCAGCCAAGCCGTTAACTTTAACACCGGGGAGCTGTTTTTT
few	TRBV6-1	TRBJ2-2	TRBD1	CASTRQGDGYTGELFF	TGTGCCAGCACCAGACAGGGGGACGGGTACACCGGGGAGCTGTTTTTT
many	TRBV30	TRBJ1-2	TRBD1	CAWENRGSYYGYTF	TGTGCCTGGGAGAACAGGGGCTCCTACTATGGCTACACCTTC
.	TRBV5-1	TRBJ1-2	TRBD1	CASSPGQGGLYGYTF	TGCGCCAGCAGCCCTGGACAGGGAGGACTCTATGGCTACACCTTC
many	TRBV2	TRBJ1-2	.	CASRSAGGYNGYTF	TGTGCCAGCCGTTCTGCGGGAGGTTATAATGGCTACACCTTC
many	TRBV2	TRBJ2-5	TRBD2	CASASGAHQETQYF	TGTGCCAGCGCTAGCGGGGCTCATCAAGAGACCCAGTACTTC
many	TRBV27	TRBJ1-5	.	CASAAFRQFSNQPQHF	TGTGCCAGCGCGGCCTTCCGACAGTTTAGCAATCAGCCCCAGCATTTT
.	TRBV12-3/TRBV12-4	TRBJ1-2	.	CASSAPLTATQSFNYGYTF	TGTGCCAGCAGTGCCCCTCTAACAGCAACGCAAAGTTTTAACTATGGCTACACCTTC
.	TRBV19	TRBJ2-5	TRBD1	CASTRTGAEETQYF	TGTGCCAGTACCCGGACAGGGGCTGAAGAGACCCAGTACTTC
.	TRBV9	TRBJ2-2	.	CASIGVAEANTGELFF	TGTGCCAGCATTGGGGTAGCAGAGGCAAACACCGGGGAGCTGTTTTTT
few	TRBV29-1	TRBJ2-1	TRBD2	CSARSGSSYNEQFF	TGCAGCGCGCGTAGCGGGAGCTCCTACAATGAGCAGTTCTTC
many	TRBV27	TRBJ2-7	.	CASSPGVFYEQYF	TGTGCCAGCAGTCCCGGGGTCTTCTACGAGCAGTACTTC
many	TRBV5-4	TRBJ2-5	TRBD2	CASSLSGGLIETQYF	TGTGCCAGCAGCTTAAGCGGGGGGCTAATTGAGACCCAGTACTTC
many	TRBV2	TRBJ1-1	TRBD1	CASSSRDRGGGTEAFF	TGTGCCAGCAGTTCCCGGGACAGGGGAGGGGGCACTGAAGCTTTCTTT
many	TRBV30	TRBJ2-7	TRBD2	CAWSLGGPPSLYEQYF	TGTGCCTGGAGTCTGGGAGGGCCTCCCTCCCTCTACGAGCAGTACTTC